This entry is about one T cell receptor (beta chain). J gave up 2 bases and V 0 bases, and 9 bases lay outside the gene matches. This CDR3 comprises 18 residues. In germline, CDR1 is SGHRS, CDR2 YFSETQ. The data derive from a study of T cells after yellow fever vaccination. One entry per CDR3 protein, called by TCRdb with MiXCR from the 5' RACE reads. In the table there are under 600,000 distinct CDR3 sequences, 13% of which are singletons. The TCR originated in a man between 25 and 39 years old who received the YFV17D yellow fever vaccine. The source was PBMCs, collected on the day of the yellow fever booster vaccination. The rearrangement joins TRBV5-1 to TRBJ2-3, with 10 nucleotides matching TRBD2. CDR3 protein: CASSLEPSGSLYTDTQYF. DNA of the CDR3: TGCGCCAGCAGCTTGGAGCCTAGCGGGAGCTTATACACAGATACGCAGTATTTT.